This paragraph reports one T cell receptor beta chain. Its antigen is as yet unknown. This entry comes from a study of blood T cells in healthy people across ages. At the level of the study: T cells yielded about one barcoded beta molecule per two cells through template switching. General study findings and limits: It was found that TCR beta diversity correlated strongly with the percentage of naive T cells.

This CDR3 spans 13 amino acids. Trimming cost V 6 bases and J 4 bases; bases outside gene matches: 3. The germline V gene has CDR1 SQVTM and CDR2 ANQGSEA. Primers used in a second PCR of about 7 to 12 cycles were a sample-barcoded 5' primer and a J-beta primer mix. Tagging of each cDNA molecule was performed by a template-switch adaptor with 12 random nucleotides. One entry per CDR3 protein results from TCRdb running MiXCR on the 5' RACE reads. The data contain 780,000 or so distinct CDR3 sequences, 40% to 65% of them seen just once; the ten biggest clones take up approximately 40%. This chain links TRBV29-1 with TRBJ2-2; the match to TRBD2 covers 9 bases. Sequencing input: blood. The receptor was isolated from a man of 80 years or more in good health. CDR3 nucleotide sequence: TGCAGCGTCCCGCGGGAGGGCACCGGGGAGCTGTTTTTT. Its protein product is CSVPREGTGELFF.